The following is a T cell receptor (beta chain) sequence with its context. The data derive from a study of CD8 T cells in Susac syndrome. Losses at the gene ends were 5 bases for V and 10 bases for J; bases not matched to a gene: 1. The CDR3 totals 12 residues. CDR1 is SQVTM, CDR2 ANQGSEA, per germline. An amount of RNA that ranged from about 0.45 to 1 ug was reverse transcribed with random hexamers. MiXCR, run by TCRdb on the immunoSEQ multiplex PCR reads, gives a single entry per CDR3 protein. The sample consists of some 150,000 distinct CDR3 sequences, about 95% of them appearing once. Sequenced: CD4+ T cells from PBMCs. The origin of this receptor is a human donor with Susac syndrome. The genes are TRBV29-1 and TRBJ2-1, with 14 bases matching TRBD2. CDR3 loop: CSVWTSGGEQFF. The CDR3 nucleotides are TGCAGCGTTTGGACTAGCGGGGGGGAGCAGTTCTTC.